This section outlines one TCR beta chain sequence together with its context. This specimen comes from a study of blood T cell repertoires in COVID-19. Study details: From the United States, Italy and Spain came samples of acute and convalescent COVID-19. The cDNA or gDNA used as material had been derived from T cells, B-cell-depleted T cells, or PBMCs.

The method was immunoSEQ multiplex PCR; TCRdb's version includes in-frame clones alone and lacks a portion of them. The sample holds tens of thousands of clones, more than 55% seen once. Germline loops: CDR1 SGHRS, CDR2 YFSETQ. CDR3 length equals 16 residues. V was pared by 1 base and J by 4 bases, with 16 bases between. Everyone who took part was roughly 18 to 100 years old, and they came from 24 US areas. Exposed participants came across a COVID-19 case within 2 weeks before study entry. The genes are TRBV5-1 and TRBJ2-3, with a possible D match to TRBD2 (6 bases). Sequenced sample: PBMCs or T cells enriched from blood (not recorded which). The sequence was collected from a woman in her sixties who had been exposed to COVID-19. The CDR3 is CASSLFIGGGSDTQYF. The CDR3, as DNA: TGCGCCAGCAGCTTGTTTATCGGGGGAGGTTCAGATACGCAGTATTTT.